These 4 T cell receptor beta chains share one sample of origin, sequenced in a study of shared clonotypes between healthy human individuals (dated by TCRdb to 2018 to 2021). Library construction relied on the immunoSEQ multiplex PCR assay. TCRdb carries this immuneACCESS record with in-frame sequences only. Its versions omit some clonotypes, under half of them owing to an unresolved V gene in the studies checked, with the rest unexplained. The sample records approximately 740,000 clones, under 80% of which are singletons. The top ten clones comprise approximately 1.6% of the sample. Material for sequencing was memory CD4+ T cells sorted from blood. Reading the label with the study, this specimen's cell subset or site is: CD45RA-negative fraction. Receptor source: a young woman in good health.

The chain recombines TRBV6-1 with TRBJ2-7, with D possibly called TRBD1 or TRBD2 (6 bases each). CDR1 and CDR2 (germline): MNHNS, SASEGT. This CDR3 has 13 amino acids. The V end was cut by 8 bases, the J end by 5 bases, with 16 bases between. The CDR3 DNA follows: TGTGCCAGCTTAACGGGGGCTTTCGACGAGCAGTACTTC. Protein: CASLTGAFDEQYF.

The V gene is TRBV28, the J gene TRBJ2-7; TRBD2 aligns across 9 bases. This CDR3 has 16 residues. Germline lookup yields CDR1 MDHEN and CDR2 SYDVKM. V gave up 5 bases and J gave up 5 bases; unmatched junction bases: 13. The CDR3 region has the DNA TGTGCCAGCAGTCCGGGGGAAGCGGGAGGTAGCCACGAGCAGTACTTC. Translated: CASSPGEAGGSHEQYF.

The CDR3 DNA reads TGTGCCAGCAGCCTCGGGAGGGGCCAAGAGACCCAGTACTTC. Translation gives CASSLGRGQETQYF. The chain employs TRBV6-6 and TRBJ2-5; TRBD2 agrees at 8 bases. Germline CDR1 MNHNY, CDR2 SVGAGI (reference sequence). The length of the CDR3 is 14 residues. V was clipped by 6 bases and J by 1 base; unmatched bases: 4.

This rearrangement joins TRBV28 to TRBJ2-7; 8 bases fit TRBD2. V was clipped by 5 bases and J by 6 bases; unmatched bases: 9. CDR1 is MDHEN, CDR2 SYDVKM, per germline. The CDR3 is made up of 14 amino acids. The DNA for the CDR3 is TGTGCCAGCAGTCCCGGTGATAGCGGGACCGAGCAGTACTTC. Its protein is CASSPGDSGTEQYF.